This is a list of T cell receptor beta chains from one sample in a study of T cell responses to AZD1222 COVID-19 vaccine. The assay was immunoSEQ multiplex PCR, and TCRdb's table has in-frame clones only and misses some. The sample holds about 56,000 clones, 80% to 90% seen once. Sequenced material: peripheral blood, taken on day 0 of AZD1222 vaccination. All receptors come from an adult in good health. The CDR3 runs from the conserved cysteine through the conserved F or W. The D gene is left open where the match is weak. The size of a clone is reported for some rows only, either as once, few or many, or as a class for expanded clones.

size: .
D: .
J: TRBJ1-2
V: TRBV4-2
DNA: TGTGCCAGCAGCCAAGTAGGGCAGACTAACTATGGCTACACCTTC
CDR3: CASSQVGQTNYGYTF

size: .
D: .
J: TRBJ1-4
V: TRBV5-6
DNA: TGTGCCAGCAGCGGTATTGCAACTAATGAAAAACTGTTTTTT
CDR3: CASSGIATNEKLFF

size: .
D: .
J: TRBJ1-1
V: TRBV24-1
DNA: TGTGCCCCCGGGGGTGTAACCACTGAAGCTTTCTTT
CDR3: CAPGGVTTEAFF

size: once
D: .
J: TRBJ1-5
V: TRBV19
DNA: TGTGCCAGTAGTTTTTCGGATCAGCCCCAGCATTTT
CDR3: CASSFSDQPQHF

size: .
D: .
J: TRBJ2-5
V: TRBV2
DNA: TGTGCCAGCAGTGAATCAAGCGGGGAGACCCAGTACTTC
CDR3: CASSESSGETQYF

size: once
D: TRBD1
J: TRBJ1-5
V: TRBV28
DNA: TGTGCCAGCACCGACAGGGAGAGGGGCAATCAGCCCCAGCATTTT
CDR3: CASTDRERGNQPQHF

size: .
D: .
J: TRBJ2-3
V: TRBV19
DNA: TGTGCCAGTAAGAAGGAGGTCGTCACAGATACGCAGTATTTT
CDR3: CASKKEVVTDTQYF

size: .
D: .
J: TRBJ2-3
V: TRBV5-6
DNA: TGTGCCAGCAGACCGCTAAGTGGGGACACAGATACGCAGTATTTT
CDR3: CASRPLSGDTDTQYF

size: few
D: .
J: TRBJ1-2
V: TRBV7-8
DNA: TGTGCCAGCAGCTTTCCGTCAGGTGGTCGGGACTATGGCTACACCTTC
CDR3: CASSFPSGGRDYGYTF

size: .
D: TRBD1
J: TRBJ1-1
V: TRBV11-1
DNA: TGTGCCAGCAGCTCCTCCCGGGACAGGGGAATCTCTGAAGCTTTCTTT
CDR3: CASSSSRDRGISEAFF

size: few
D: .
J: TRBJ2-3
V: TRBV6-5
DNA: TGTGCCAGCAGTTACTCGAAGGGGGGCGGAGAAACGCAGTATTTT
CDR3: CASSYSKGGGETQYF

size: few
D: TRBD1
J: TRBJ1-5
V: TRBV9
DNA: TGTGCCAGCAGCGTGGGACAGTACAATCAGCCCCAGCATTTT
CDR3: CASSVGQYNQPQHF

size: .
D: .
J: TRBJ2-7
V: TRBV7-2
DNA: TGTGCCAGCAGCTTCAATCAGGGGTCAGCCTACGAGCAGTACTTC
CDR3: CASSFNQGSAYEQYF

size: .
D: TRBD1
J: TRBJ1-2
V: TRBV28
DNA: TGTGCCAGCAGTTCTAGGACAGGGGGCGAAGATTGGTATGGCTACACCTTC
CDR3: CASSSRTGGEDWYGYTF

size: few
D: TRBD1
J: TRBJ1-2
V: TRBV7-9
DNA: TGTGCCAGCAGCTCTACGGGACAGGGTGGCTATGGCTACACCTTC
CDR3: CASSSTGQGGYGYTF

size: .
D: .
J: TRBJ1-2
V: TRBV5-4
DNA: TGTGCCAGCAGTTTCCCACACGGTCTTAACTATGGCTACACCTTC
CDR3: CASSFPHGLNYGYTF

size: .
D: .
J: TRBJ1-2
V: TRBV2
DNA: TGTGCCAGCAGTCCTAGGACAGCTAACTATGGCTACACCTTC
CDR3: CASSPRTANYGYTF

size: .
D: .
J: TRBJ1-5
V: TRBV6-1
DNA: TGTGCCAGCAGTGATTTACACGGTAGTGGCAATCAGCCCCAGCATTTT
CDR3: CASSDLHGSGNQPQHF

size: .
D: .
J: TRBJ1-4
V: TRBV2
DNA: TGTGCCAGCAGTAGGACCCACACGGCAACTAATGAAAAACTGTTTTTT
CDR3: CASSRTHTATNEKLFF

size: .
D: .
J: TRBJ2-5
V: TRBV5-4
DNA: TGTGCCGTCATCGAGGGGCGCAAGAAAGAGACCCAGTACTTC
CDR3: CAVIEGRKKETQYF

size: few
D: .
J: TRBJ1-6
V: TRBV6-6
DNA: TGTGCCAGCAGCCCCGACGGGAGCTCCTATAATTCACCCCTCCACTTT
CDR3: CASSPDGSSYNSPLHF

size: .
D: .
J: TRBJ1-6
V: TRBV4-2
DNA: TGTGCCAGCAGCCAAGAGCAGGGAGGGAATTCACCCCTCCACTTT
CDR3: CASSQEQGGNSPLHF

size: .
D: .
J: TRBJ2-6
V: TRBV10-2
DNA: TGCGCCAGCAGTGTTGGGGGCGCTGGGGCCAACGTCCTGACTTTC
CDR3: CASSVGGAGANVLTF

size: once
D: .
J: TRBJ2-3
V: TRBV10-3
DNA: TGTGCCATCAGTGACAGCACAGATACGCAGTATTTT
CDR3: CAISDSTDTQYF

size: .
D: .
J: TRBJ2-2
V: TRBV2
DNA: TGTGCCAGCATTAAACAGGACACGAACACCGGGGAGCTGTTTTTT
CDR3: CASIKQDTNTGELFF

size: .
D: .
J: TRBJ1-2
V: TRBV10-3
DNA: TGTGCCATCAGTGAGTCGAGGAGGGGGAATGAGAACTATGGCTACACCTTC
CDR3: CAISESRRGNENYGYTF